The subject of this entry is one T cell receptor (beta chain). These data originate in a study of shared clonotypes between healthy human individuals. For sorted subsets, approximately 180 ng DNA per replicate equaled 30,000 or so T cell genomes. Clones were sequenced by immunoSEQ multiplex PCR, and TCRdb holds only the in-frame ones, with some missing. The sample has 2.3 million or so clones, approximately 95% seen once; the top ten hold under 0.45%. The TCR sequence derives from a man between 18 and 29 years old in good health. Some clones in this sample may be carry-over from other donors' samples. The source material was naive CD4+ T cells from PBMCs. Subset described: CD45RA+ positively selected.

CDR3 region: CASARGERTGELFF. In nucleotides, the CDR3 is TGCGCCAGCGCCCGGGGGGAGAGAACCGGGGAGCTGTTTTTT. The V gene is TRBV5-1, the J gene TRBJ2-2; TRBD2 agrees at 7 bases. This CDR3 region has 14 residues. Germline V gene lookup returns CDR1 SGHRS and CDR2 YFSETQ. With 7 bases clipped from V and 5 bases from J, the junction kept 8 bases outside the gene matches.